This T cell receptor beta chain comes out of a study of T cell responses to AZD1222 COVID-19 vaccine. The table came from immunoSEQ multiplex PCR; TCRdb's copy has only in-frame clones and leaves some out. In the table there are fewer than 150,000 clones, more than 75% of which are singletons. CDR1 SGHRS and CDR2 YFSETQ come from the germline V gene. V was cut by 3 bases and J by 1 base, with 16 bases left in between. The CDR3 sequence is 16 residues long. The V gene is TRBV5-1, the J gene TRBJ1-1; D possibly corresponds to TRBD1 (6 bases). Sequences were derived from peripheral blood, sampled on day 0 of AZD1222 vaccination. This TCR derives from an adult in good health. The CDR3 sequence is CASSWGPGQQNTEAFF. The CDR3 bases are TGCGCCAGCAGCTGGGGACCGGGACAACAGAACACTGAAGCTTTCTTT.